In its sample, the clone carrying this TCR beta chain was seen once. Its antigen is as yet unknown. Per the germline V gene, CDR1 is SGHVS and CDR2 is FNYEAQ. There are 19 residues in the CDR3. Unmatched junction bases numbered 14, after V lost 5 bases and J lost 4 bases. As the sequencing template, cDNA was produced by extracting RNA and reverse transcribing it. Clones were sequenced by immunoSEQ multiplex PCR, and TCRdb holds only the in-frame ones, with some missing. The sample records fewer than 250,000 clones, 50% to 60% being singletons. Sample treatment: oral pan-JAK inhibitor, 5-10 mg twice daily. Sampling of alopecia areata patients yielded lesional scalp punch biopsies as well as peripheral blood. This specimen belongs to a study of CD8+ T cells in alopecia areata. Points from the study as a whole: Expanded CD8+ clones among the top 100, as well as scalp clonality, were significantly decreased by tofacitinib.

The receptor was derived from a human donor with alopecia areata. The rearrangement uses TRBV7-6 and TRBJ2-6, with 10 bases fitting TRBD1. The sample in question was CD4+ T cells sorted from blood, obtained at week 4, from a patient treated with tofacitinib. CDR3 coding DNA: TGTGCCAGCAGCCCCCTCCCGGGACAGGGGAATACCGGGGCCAACGTCCTGACTTTC. Translating it yields CASSPLPGQGNTGANVLTF.